A few counts support the clone carrying this TCR beta chain. Its antigen remains unknown. The data are from a study of long-term antiretroviral therapy in people with HIV. Study-wide results and caveats: Diversity rose after ART but stayed below transplant donor controls.

Survey-level immunoSEQ v3.0 assays were run. The assay was immunoSEQ multiplex PCR, and TCRdb's table has in-frame clones only and misses some. The sample shows approximately 26,000 clones, 65% to 85% of them seen only once. J lost 7 bases, V lost 4 bases, and 6 bases had no gene match. The CDR3 sequence is 14 residues long. Germline V gives CDR1 SEHNR, CDR2 FQNEAQ (reference sequence). Sequencing was performed on unsorted PBMCs, taken 0.4 years after starting antiretroviral therapy. The chain links TRBV7-9 to TRBJ1-1; 10 bases map to TRBD1. This clonotype was obtained from a man younger than 30 with HIV. The CDR3: CASSSHGTGDEAFF. The CDR3 coding sequence is TGTGCCAGCAGCTCCCATGGGACAGGGGATGAAGCTTTCTTT.